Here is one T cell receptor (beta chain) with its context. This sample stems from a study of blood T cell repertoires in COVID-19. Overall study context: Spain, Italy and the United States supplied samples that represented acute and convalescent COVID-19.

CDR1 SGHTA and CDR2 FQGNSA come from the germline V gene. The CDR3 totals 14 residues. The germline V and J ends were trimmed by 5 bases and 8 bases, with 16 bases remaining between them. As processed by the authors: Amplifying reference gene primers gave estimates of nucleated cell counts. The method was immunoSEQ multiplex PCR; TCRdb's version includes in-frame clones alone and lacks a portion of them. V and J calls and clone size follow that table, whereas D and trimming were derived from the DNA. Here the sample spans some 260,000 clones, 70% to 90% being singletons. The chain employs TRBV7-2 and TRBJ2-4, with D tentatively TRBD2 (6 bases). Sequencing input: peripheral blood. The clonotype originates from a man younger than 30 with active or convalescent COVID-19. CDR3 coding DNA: TGTGCCAGCAGCCCTCTCGGCCCGGGGGACATTCAGTACTTC. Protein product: CASSPLGPGDIQYF.